These 8 T cell receptor beta chains were all obtained from the same sample, sequenced in a study of T cells of healthy individuals. TCRdb processed the 5' RACE reads anew with MiXCR; each CDR3 protein has one entry. The data show some 100,000 distinct CDR3 sequences, about 16% seen once. These receptors all come from a human donor in good health.

This clonotype was seen more than once but under ten times. V usage is TRBV28 and J usage is TRBJ2-5; D unresolved. Trimming took off 7 bases at V and 5 bases at J, with 8 bases between the two ends. Germline-derived CDR1 and CDR2 are MDHEN and SYDVKM. The CDR3 totals 11 residues. The CDR3 sequence: CASIGRETQYF. DNA for the CDR3: TGTGCCAGCATTGGTCGGGAGACCCAGTACTTC. The full variable domain, rest sourced from reference TRBV28 and TRBJ2-5, is DVKVTQSSRYLVKRTGEKVFLECVQDMDHENMFWYRQDPGLGLRLIYFSYDVKMKEKGDIPEGYSVSREKKERFSLILESASTNQTSMYLCASIGRETQYFGPGTRLLVL.

This clonotype was recorded many times. The chain links TRBV29-1 to TRBJ2-3; 7 bases map to TRBD2. The germline V gene encodes CDR1 SQVTM and CDR2 ANQGSEA. V lost 6 bases to trimming and J lost 3 bases; unmatched junction nucleotides: 9. This CDR3 spans 14 amino acids. The CDR3 spells CSVPMAGATDTQYF. CDR3 DNA sequence: TGCAGCGTCCCAATGGCGGGAGCGACAGATACGCAGTATTTT.

This clonotype was seen a few times. V gene TRBV7-8 combines with J gene TRBJ2-1; TRBD2 aligns across 8 bases. After removal of 5 bases from V and 4 bases from J, the junction contained 16 bases not matched to a gene. Germline values: CDR1 SGHVS, CDR2 FQNEAQ. The CDR3 is 18 residues long. CDR3 residues: CASSPHIPTSGLYNEQFF. CDR3 in DNA: TGTGCCAGCAGCCCCCATATACCCACTAGCGGACTATACAATGAGCAGTTCTTC.

This clonotype has more than one count but fewer than ten. This sequence joins TRBV20-1 and TRBJ2-1; D tentatively fits TRBD1 or TRBD2 (6 bases each). V lost 2 bases to trimming and J lost 8 bases, with 19 bases between them. Germline lookup yields CDR1 DFQATT and CDR2 SNEGSKA (reference sequence). There are 15 residues in the CDR3. For the CDR3, the DNA is TGCAGTGCTAGATTCACAGGGTCGGGGGTCTATGAGCAGTTCTTC. It is translated as CSARFTGSGVYEQFF.

The table lists this clonotype with a few counts. The chain has TRBV20-1 and TRBJ1-6, with D possibly being TRBD1 (5 bases). CDR1 and CDR2 (germline): DFQATT, SNEGSKA (reference sequence). The V end was cut by 5 bases, the J end by 7 bases, with 12 bases between. The CDR3 sequence is 13 residues long. The CDR3 loop reads CSAWGNRNSPLHF. CDR3 DNA: TGCAGTGCTTGGGGGAATAGGAATTCACCCCTCCACTTT.

The gene calls are TRBV6-5 and TRBJ1-1; TRBD1 is a possible D gene (5 bases). The CDR3 contains 16 residues. Trimming removed 4 bases from V and 10 bases from J, with 25 bases in between. Germline V CDR1 and CDR2: MNHEY, SVGAGI. This chain's CDR3 is CASSFTTASDAEGAFF. Here the CDR3 DNA reads TGTGCCAGCAGTTTCACGACAGCTAGTGACGCAGAGGGAGCTTTCTTT.

This clonotype was recorded at least ten times. V usage is TRBV28 and J usage is TRBJ1-5; no reliable D call. There are 15 residues in the CDR3. CDR1 is MDHEN and CDR2 is SYDVKM in the germline V gene. V dropped 0 bases and J dropped 0 bases, with 6 bases sitting between them. The CDR3 reads CASSLWTDSNQPQHF. CDR3 DNA: TGTGCCAGCAGTTTATGGACGGATAGCAATCAGCCCCAGCATTTT.

V and J are TRBV28 and TRBJ2-7, with D possibly being TRBD1 (6 bases). V was shortened by 2 bases and J by 3 bases, with 8 bases between the two germline ends. Germline assignment: CDR1 MDHEN and CDR2 SYDVKM. The CDR3 contains 13 residues. CDR3 bases: TGTGCCAGCAGTTTAACAGGGCGCTACGAGCAGTACTTC. It codes for CASSLTGRYEQYF. The full variable domain, in which reference TRBV28 and TRBJ2-7 provide the parts outside the CDR3, is DVKVTQSSRYLVKRTGEKVFLECVQDMDHENMFWYRQDPGLGLRLIYFSYDVKMKEKGDIPEGYSVSREKKERFSLILESASTNQTSMYLCASSLTGRYEQYFGPGTRLTVT.